This T cell receptor beta chain was found in a study of blood T cell repertoires in COVID-19. J gave up 2 bases and V 6 bases, and 3 bases lay outside the gene matches. The CDR3 contains 13 residues. Germline CDR1 SGHAT, CDR2 FQNNGV. This table comes from immunoSEQ multiplex PCR, and its TCRdb copy is limited to in-frame clones, with some not included. This sample yields roughly 120,000 clones, of which about 85% are seen a single time; roughly 5% belongs to the top ten. Material for sequencing was peripheral blood. The chain combines TRBV11-2 with TRBJ2-5, with 7 bases fitting TRBD1. The TCR sequence derives from a human donor in a cohort sampled during active COVID-19. CDR3: CASRGQPQETQYF. CDR3 sequence (DNA): TGTGCCAGCAGGGGACAGCCTCAAGAGACCCAGTACTTC.